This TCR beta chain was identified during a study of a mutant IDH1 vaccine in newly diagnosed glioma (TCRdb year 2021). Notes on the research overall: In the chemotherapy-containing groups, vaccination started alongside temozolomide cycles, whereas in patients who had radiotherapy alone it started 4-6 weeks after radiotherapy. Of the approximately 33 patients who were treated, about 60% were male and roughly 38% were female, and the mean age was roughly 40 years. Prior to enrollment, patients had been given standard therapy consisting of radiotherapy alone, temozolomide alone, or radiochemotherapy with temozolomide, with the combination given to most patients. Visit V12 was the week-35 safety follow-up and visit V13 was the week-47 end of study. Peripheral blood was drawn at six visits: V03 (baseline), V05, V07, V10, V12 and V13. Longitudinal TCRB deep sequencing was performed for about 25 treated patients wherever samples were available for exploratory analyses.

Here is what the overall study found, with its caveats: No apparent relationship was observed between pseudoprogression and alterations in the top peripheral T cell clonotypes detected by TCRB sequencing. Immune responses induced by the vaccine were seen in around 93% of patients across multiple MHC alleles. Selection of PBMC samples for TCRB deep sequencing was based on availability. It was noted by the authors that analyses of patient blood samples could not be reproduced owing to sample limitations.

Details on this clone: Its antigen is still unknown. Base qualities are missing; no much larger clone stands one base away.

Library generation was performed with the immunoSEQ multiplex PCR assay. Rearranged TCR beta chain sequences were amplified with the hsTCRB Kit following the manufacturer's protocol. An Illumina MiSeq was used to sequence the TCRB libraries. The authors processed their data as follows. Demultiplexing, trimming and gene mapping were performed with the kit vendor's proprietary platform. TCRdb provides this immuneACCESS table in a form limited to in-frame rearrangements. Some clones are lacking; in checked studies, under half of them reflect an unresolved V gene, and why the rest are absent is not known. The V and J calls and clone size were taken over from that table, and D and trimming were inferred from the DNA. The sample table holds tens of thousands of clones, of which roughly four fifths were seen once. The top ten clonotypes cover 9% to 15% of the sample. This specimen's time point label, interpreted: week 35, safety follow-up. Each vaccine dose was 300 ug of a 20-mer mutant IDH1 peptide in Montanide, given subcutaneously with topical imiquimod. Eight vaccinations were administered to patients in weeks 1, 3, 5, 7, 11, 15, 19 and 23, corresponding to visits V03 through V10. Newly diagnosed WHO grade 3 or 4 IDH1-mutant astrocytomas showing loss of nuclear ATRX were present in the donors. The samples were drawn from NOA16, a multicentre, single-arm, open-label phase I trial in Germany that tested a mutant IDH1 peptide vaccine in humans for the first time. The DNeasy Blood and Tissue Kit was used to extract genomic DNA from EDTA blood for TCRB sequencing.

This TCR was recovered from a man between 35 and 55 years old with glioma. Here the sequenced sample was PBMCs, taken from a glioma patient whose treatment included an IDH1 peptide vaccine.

In nucleotide form, the sequence is TGTGCCAGCAGCCCGGAAGGGAACTCTGGGGCCAACGTCCTGACTTTC. Its coded protein is CASSPEGNSGANVLTF. The rearrangement combines TRBV5-4 with TRBJ2-6, with the D gene too uncertain to name. From its cysteine to its phenylalanine, the CDR3 spans 16 amino acids. Of the read, only the CDR3 DNA is kept; its 48 bases are in frame from base 1. CDR1 SGHNT and CDR2 YYREEE were looked up in the germline V gene (reference sequence). V is cut by 4 bases and J by 0 bases, and the space between the germline ends is 11 bases.